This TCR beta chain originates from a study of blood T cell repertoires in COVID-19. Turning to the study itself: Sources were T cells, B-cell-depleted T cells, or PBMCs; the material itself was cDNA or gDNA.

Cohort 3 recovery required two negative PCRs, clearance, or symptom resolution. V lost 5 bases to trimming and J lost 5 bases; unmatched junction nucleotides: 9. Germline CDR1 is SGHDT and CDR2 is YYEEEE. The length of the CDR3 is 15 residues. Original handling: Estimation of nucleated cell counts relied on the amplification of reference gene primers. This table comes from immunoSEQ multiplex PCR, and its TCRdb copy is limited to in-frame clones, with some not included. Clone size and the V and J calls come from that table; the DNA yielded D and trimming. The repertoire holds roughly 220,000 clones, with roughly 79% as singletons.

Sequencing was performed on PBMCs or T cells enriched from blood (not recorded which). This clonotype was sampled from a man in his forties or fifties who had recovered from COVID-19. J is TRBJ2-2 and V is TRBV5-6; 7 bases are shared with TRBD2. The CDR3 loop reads CASSYGLVTTGELFF. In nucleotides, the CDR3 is TGTGCCAGCAGTTACGGACTAGTGACGACCGGGGAGCTGTTTTTT.